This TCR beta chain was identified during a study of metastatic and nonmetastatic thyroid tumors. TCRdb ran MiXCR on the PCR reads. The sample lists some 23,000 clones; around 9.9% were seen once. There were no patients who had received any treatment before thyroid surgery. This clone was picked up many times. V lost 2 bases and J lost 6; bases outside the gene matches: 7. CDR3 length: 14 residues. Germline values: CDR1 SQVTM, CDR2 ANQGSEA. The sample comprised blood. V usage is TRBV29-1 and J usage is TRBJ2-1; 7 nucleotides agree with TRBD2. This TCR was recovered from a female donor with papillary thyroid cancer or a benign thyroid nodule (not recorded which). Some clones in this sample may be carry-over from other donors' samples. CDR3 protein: CSVEMGGSGNEQFF. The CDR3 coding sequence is TGCAGCGTTGAAATGGGCGGGAGTGGCAATGAGCAGTTCTTC.